Here is one T cell receptor beta chain with its context. What it binds is not known. The sample belongs to a study of blood T cells in healthy people across ages. Study-wide results and limits: Investigators viewed diversity estimates from one million T cells as underestimates, the study reported.

The authors ran a second PCR of about 6 to 11 cycles using a sample-barcoded 5' primer and a J-beta primer mix. TCRdb called the 5' RACE reads again in MiXCR, with one record for every CDR3 protein. The profile covers 540,000 or so distinct CDR3 sequences, with around 50% appearing a single time and approximately 23% taken by the ten largest. CDR3 length: 20 amino acids. V was pared by 1 base and J by 3 bases, with 25 bases between. Germline V lookup: CDR1 SGHRS, CDR2 YFSETQ. This TCR derives from an elderly man in good health. Sequenced: blood. The chain combines TRBV5-1 with TRBJ2-2; D is perhaps TRBD1 (5 bases). The CDR3 here is CASSLWWTSFRKVDTGELFF. As DNA, the CDR3 is TGCGCCAGCAGCTTGTGGTGGACATCCTTCCGCAAGGTTGACACCGGGGAGCTGTTTTTT.